This TCR beta chain was captured by sequencing in a study of T cell responses to AZD1222 COVID-19 vaccine (dated by TCRdb to about 2021). Regarding the study in general: TCR sequencing covered roughly 230 trial participants: about 210 given two doses of AZD1222 and approximately 25 given two doses of MenACWY control vaccine. Trial participants were enrolled into age subgroups of 18-55, 56-69 and 70-plus years, which contained around 150, 28 and 57 TCR-sequenced participants, respectively.

On the study overall, not on this receptor specifically: Vaccine-associated CD4 TCRs spanned the whole spike protein, with dominant responses in regions 160-218 and 743-854. Participants were mostly white British and included more females than males, and it was suggested by the authors that clonal diversity may have been underestimated. In the small 56-69-year group, the increase in depth fell short of significance, most likely because of low power. Reportedly, close to half of the unique spike-specific TCRs recognized epitopes lying outside the regions that are mutated in the B.1.351 and B.1.1.7 variants. After two AZD1222 doses, both the breadth and the depth of spike-specific TCRs were significantly higher than at day 0 and than in MenACWY recipients. Conclusions about previously exposed vaccinees are limited because only six or seven AZD1222 recipients were SARS-CoV-2 seropositive at baseline. No day 14 peak-response samples were available, so repertoires were characterized only after the peak T cell response.

The CDR3 regions of human TCRbeta chains were subjected to immunosequencing. Processing in the source paper ran as follows. TCRs in the repertoires were compared against a reference library of SARS-CoV-2-specific TCRs that had been generated with the MIRA antigen-specificity platform. Breadth meant the fraction of unique TCRs that were SARS-CoV-2-associated, whereas depth meant the fraction of total T cells that were SARS-CoV-2-associated. Each spike-specific TCR was assigned to its reactive spike region and to a CD4 or CD8 class using the MIRA data. Log10-transformed breadth and depth values were compared by one-way ANOVA with Sidak's multiple comparisons tests. TCRdb took this table from immuneACCESS and kept in-frame rearrangements with V and J called. Such tables lack part of the clones; where checked against another copy, unresolved V genes explain under half of the gap, and the rest is unexplained. The DNA was the basis for D and trimming; V, J and clone size are from that table. Recorded for this sample are 100,000 to 120,000 clones; about 91% of them occurred a single time. The biggest ten clones account for roughly 6.7% of the sample.

The time point label, read with the paper, signifies: about 28 days (+/-7) after the second vaccine dose. AZD1222 recipients whose second dose came at about 4 weeks and those whose second dose came at about 12 weeks were combined into one group, since spike-specific TCR depth and breadth did not differ between the two schedules. Vaccinee samples came from UK trials COV001 and COV002, including a single-blind randomized controlled phase 2/3 trial of AZD1222 (ChAdOx1 nCoV-19) in healthy adults. For TCRbeta chain sequencing, PBMC samples from trial participants were taken at day 0 and at day 28 after the second dose. This clone has more than one count but fewer than ten. Its antigen specificity is not known. Base quality data are lacking; no much larger clone is found one base away. Sequencing used peripheral blood, obtained 28 days after the second AZD1222 dose. This clonotype was sampled from an adult who received the AZD1222 COVID-19 vaccine.

The nucleotides read TGTGCCAGCAGCAGCAACCCGGGCAGCCTACTTTATACAAATTCACCCCTCCACTTT. This yields the protein CASSSNPGSLLYTNSPLHF. This receptor chain uses TRBV11-2 and TRBJ1-6, with the D gene call left open. Trimming at the junction amounts to 5 bases on V and 7 bases on J, and the germline ends lie 27 bases apart. CDR1 and CDR2 are read off the germline V gene as SGHAT and FQNNGV. Including the terminal cysteine and phenylalanine, the CDR3 comprises 19 residues. Just CDR3 DNA is preserved here, 57 bases in frame from base 1.